This T cell receptor (beta chain) was identified during a study of blood T cells in healthy people across ages. Study observations and caveats: Greater diversity and more naive CD4+ cells were seen in long-lived donors than in aged donors.

The V and J ends lost 7 bases and 3 bases, in that order; junction bases with no gene match: 8. Germline lookup yields CDR1 MDHEN and CDR2 SYDVKM. CDR3 length: 15 residues. For the second PCR, which ran for roughly 7 to 11 cycles, a sample-barcoded 5' primer and a J-beta primer mix were used. TCRdb re-analysed the 5' RACE reads in MiXCR, keeping a single row per CDR3 protein. This sample yields 910,000 or so distinct CDR3 sequences, of which roughly half are seen a single time; 20% to 25% belongs to the top ten. This clonotype has just a few counts. Its antigen remains unidentified. The material sequenced was blood. The sequence was collected from a woman aged 60-70 years in good health. The chain is built from TRBV28 and TRBJ2-7; 11 bases fit TRBD2. Written as DNA, the CDR3 is TGTGCCAGCAATGCTCCGGGACTAGCGGACTACGAGCAGTACTTC. It is translated as CASNAPGLADYEQYF.